Described below is a single T cell receptor (beta chain) sequence and its context. One junction end disagrees with the germline gene, perhaps due to a read error. MiXCR was run by TCRdb on the 5' RACE reads, yielding one entry per CDR3 protein. The profile shows roughly 750,000 distinct CDR3 sequences, 21% of them singletons. This sample was included in a study of identical twins. These data were likewise used in another study, on T cells expressing NK-cell markers. That work contributes: Eight donors were sequenced, seven testing HCMV-seropositive and one testing seronegative. In roughly 6 donors, dominant CD3+CD56+NKG2C+ clones formed 1.0-7.0% of CD8+ cells.

This TCR derives from a woman under 30 in good health. Sequencing input: PBMCs.

CDR3 amino acids: CASTALEGELFF. The CDR3 DNA is TGTGCTAGCACCGCCTTAGAAGGGGAGCTGTTTTTT. The J gene is TRBJ2-2, the V gene TRBV7-7; D unresolved. Germline assignment: CDR1 SSHAT and CDR2 FNYEAQ (reference sequence). CDR3 length equals 12 residues.